The clone carrying this TCR beta chain was counted a single time. Every patient relapsed after autologous stem cell transplantation, and brentuximab vedotin exposure varied. This entry is derived from a study of PD-1 blockade in classical Hodgkin lymphoma. The assay was immunoSEQ multiplex PCR, and TCRdb's table has in-frame clones only and misses some. There are about 43,000 clones in the sample; over 70% occur only once, and approximately 10% lies in the top ten. After removal of 1 base from V and 5 bases from J, the junction contained 2 bases not matched to a gene. Germline CDR1 is KGHSH and CDR2 is LQKENI. There are 15 residues in the CDR3.

The sequence was collected from a human donor with classical Hodgkin lymphoma. The sample in question was peripheral blood mononuclear cells (PBMCs), obtained at baseline. The rearrangement uses TRBV18 and TRBJ2-1, with 10 positions matching TRBD2. Written as DNA, the CDR3 is TGTGCCAGCTCACCACAGCGGGGGGGGAACAATGAGCAGTTCTTC. Protein product: CASSPQRGGNNEQFF.